The 14 T cell receptor beta chains given below trace back to one sample, sequenced in a study of cytomegalovirus exposure and HLA in healthy donors. In the PCR, 60 Vbeta and 13 Jbeta primers were used. Some clones are missing from TCRdb's copy, which holds only in-frame ones; the method was immunoSEQ multiplex PCR. Here the sample spans some 140,000 clones, about four fifths being singletons. Sequenced sample: PBMCs. Every receptor here comes from a man aged 18 to 30 in good health and CMV-seronegative.

CDR3 sequence reads: CASSLGLSAGELFF. For the CDR3, the DNA is TGTGCCAGCAGTCTAGGACTGTCCGCCGGGGAGCTGTTTTTT. The rearrangement joins TRBV27 to TRBJ2-2; weak D call: TRBD2 (5 bases). Germline V gives CDR1 MNHEY, CDR2 SMNVEV (reference sequence). The CDR3 totals 14 residues. V lost 5 bases, J lost 6 bases, and 13 bases lay in between.

This clone was observed once. This rearrangement joins TRBV5-1 to TRBJ2-3; the match to TRBD2 covers 7 bases. Germline-derived CDR1 and CDR2 are SGHRS and YFSETQ. V dropped 2 bases and J dropped 1; count of bases not matched to a gene: 1. There are 14 residues in the CDR3. The CDR3 DNA follows: TGCGCCAGCAGCTTCAGCGGGGGCACAGATACGCAGTATTTT. This translates into CASSFSGGTDTQYF.

The gene calls are TRBV5-6 and TRBJ2-7, with TRBD1 matching 12 bases. CDR1 SGHDT and CDR2 YYEEEE come from the germline V gene. Losses at the gene ends were 5 bases for V and 3 bases for J; bases not matched to a gene: 9. The CDR3 is made up of 16 amino acids. The DNA of the CDR3 is TGTGCCAGCAGACAGGGAGGGACAGGGGGCCACTACGAGCAGTACTTC. This gives the protein CASRQGGTGGHYEQYF.

The chain links TRBV9 to TRBJ2-3; 9 bases match TRBD2. This CDR3 is 17 amino acids long. Per the germline V gene, CDR1 is SGDLS and CDR2 is YYNGEE. V gave up 0 bases and J gave up 2 bases; unmatched junction bases: 7. CDR3 in amino acids: CASSVEMAGGHTDTQYF. The CDR3, as DNA: TGTGCCAGCAGCGTAGAAATGGCGGGGGGGCACACAGATACGCAGTATTTT.

This clone was observed at least ten times. The V and J genes are TRBV27 and TRBJ2-7; 11 bases match TRBD1. The germline V gene encodes CDR1 MNHEY and CDR2 SMNVEV (reference sequence). This CDR3 is 15 amino acids long. The trim removed 7 bases at V and 2 bases at J, leaving 7 bases unmatched. The CDR3 protein is CASTFKGQGAYEQYF. CDR3 nucleotides: TGTGCCAGCACCTTCAAGGGACAGGGGGCCTACGAGCAGTACTTC.

This clone showed up just a few times. The rearrangement links TRBV5-8 to TRBJ1-5, with unresolved D. This CDR3 contains 14 residues. The germline CDR1 and CDR2 sequences are SGHTS and YDEGEE. Trimming took off 0 bases at V and 4 bases at J, with 8 bases between the two ends. CDR3 region: CASSLGYFNQPQHF. CDR3 DNA: TGTGCCAGCAGCTTGGGCTACTTTAATCAGCCCCAGCATTTT.

Remarks on this clone: The junction departs from germline at one end; a sequencing error may be responsible. The V gene is TRBV5-1, the J gene TRBJ2-4, with 7 positions matching TRBD1. This CDR3 has 18 residues. Germline values: CDR1 SGHRS, CDR2 YFSETQ. For the CDR3, the DNA is TGCGCCAGCAGCGTAATGCCGGGACAGCTTTTAGCCAAAAACAGTCAGTACTTC. Translated: CASSVMPGQLLAKNSQYF. Complete variable domain (other parts from reference TRBV5-1 and TRBJ2-4): KAGVTQTPRYLIKTRGQQVTLSCSPISGHRSVSWYQQTPGQGLQFLFEYFSETQRNKGNFPGRFSGRQFSNSRSEMNVSTLELGDSALYLCASSVMPGQLLAKNSQYFGAGTRLSVL.

The chain has TRBV7-9 and TRBJ2-3; 8 bases line up with TRBD1. Trimming cost V 4 bases and J 0 bases; bases outside gene matches: 3. CDR3 length: 15 amino acids. Looked up from germline, CDR1 is SEHNR and CDR2 is FQNEAQ (reference sequence). The CDR3 reads CASSSTGVSTDTQYF. CDR3 in DNA: TGTGCCAGCAGCTCGACAGGGGTGAGCACAGATACGCAGTATTTT.

CDR3 region: CASSLGGLAEETQYF. The CDR3 DNA reads TGCGCCAGCAGCCTCGGAGGGCTAGCGGAAGAGACCCAGTACTTC. The V gene is TRBV4-3, the J gene TRBJ2-5; 7 positions match TRBD2. The CDR3 runs to 15 residues. The V and J ends lost 4 bases and 3 bases, in that order; junction bases with no gene match: 8. Germline values: CDR1 LGHNA, CDR2 YSLEER.

This chain links TRBV18 with TRBJ2-3; 7 positions match TRBD1. V gave up 3 bases and J gave up 2 bases; unmatched junction bases: 5. In germline, CDR1 is KGHSH, CDR2 LQKENI. The CDR3 extends over 15 amino acids. Here the CDR3 reads CASSPSGTATDTQYF. The CDR3 DNA reads TGTGCCAGCTCACCCTCCGGGACAGCCACAGATACGCAGTATTTT.

The chain recombines TRBV7-8 with TRBJ2-7; possible D gene TRBD1, 5 bases. Trimming took off 0 bases at V and 0 bases at J, with 6 bases between the two ends. Germline loops: CDR1 SGHVS, CDR2 FQNEAQ. CDR3 length: 14 residues. This CDR3 is CASSLAGDSYEQYV. The CDR3 DNA follows: TGTGCCAGCAGCTTAGCAGGGGACTCCTACGAGCAGTACGTC.

CDR3 nucleotide sequence: TGCGCCAGCAGCCAAGAACAGGGCCTTAACTATGGCTACACCTTC. The encoded protein is CASSQEQGLNYGYTF. The J gene is TRBJ1-2, the V gene TRBV4-3; TRBD1 is a possible D gene (6 bases). The length of the CDR3 is 15 residues. Germline V gene sequence: CDR1 LGHNA, CDR2 YSLEER. With 0 bases removed from V and 1 base from J, the gap between germline ends came to 9 bases.

A few counts support this clone. V is TRBV6-5 and J is TRBJ1-4; 9 bases are a match to TRBD1. J gave up 5 bases and V 4 bases, and 5 bases lay outside the gene matches. The CDR3 totals 15 residues. The germline CDR1 and CDR2 sequences are MNHEY and SVGAGI. CDR3 nucleotides: TGTGCCAGCAGTTTTCGACAGGGGGTCAATGAAAAACTGTTTTTT. Its protein product is CASSFRQGVNEKLFF.

The V gene is TRBV4-1, the J gene TRBJ1-4; the D is unclear. V lost 3 bases and J 0 bases, leaving 14 bases between the germline ends. Germline CDR1 and CDR2: MGHRA and YSYEKL. The CDR3 covers 17 residues. CDR3 sequence: CASSQRAILPTNEKLFF. CDR3 DNA: TGCGCCAGCAGCCAGAGGGCGATTCTCCCAACTAATGAAAAACTGTTTTTT.